Listed here are 8 T cell receptor beta chains from one sample, sequenced in a study of cytomegalovirus exposure and HLA in healthy donors. PCR used 60 Vbeta primers and 13 Jbeta primers. Profiled with immunoSEQ multiplex PCR; TCRdb holds only in-frame clones, not every one. The repertoire holds under 90,000 clones, with 75% as singletons. The sequencing sample was made of PBMCs. The receptors stem from a man aged 40-49 years in good health and CMV-seronegative.

A few counts support this clone. The chain is built from TRBV6-5 and TRBJ1-5, with D tentatively TRBD1 (5 bases). The germline V gene has CDR1 MNHEY and CDR2 SVGAGI. The CDR3 extends over 13 amino acids. V lost 2 bases and J lost 7, with 9 bases in between. The CDR3: CASSYREGQPQHF. The CDR3 coding sequence is TGTGCCAGCAGTTACAGGGAGGGGCAGCCCCAGCATTTT.

The chain joins TRBV30 to TRBJ1-2; 8 bases match TRBD1. J was trimmed by 6 bases and V by 4 bases; bases with no gene match: 1. The germline gives CDR1 GTSNPN, CDR2 SVGIG (reference sequence). The CDR3 is 11 amino acids. The CDR3 protein is CAWTGGDGYTF. The DNA for the CDR3 is TGTGCCTGGACAGGGGGCGATGGCTACACCTTC. Full variable domain (outside the CDR3, taken from reference TRBV30 and TRBJ1-2): SQTIHQWPATLVQPVGSPLSLECTVEGTSNPNLYWYRQAAGRGLQLLFYSVGIGQISSEVPQNLSASRPQDRQFILSSKKLLLSDSGFYLCAWTGGDGYTFGSGTRLTVV.

CDR3 bases: TGTGCCAGCAGTAAGCCTAGGGATACGCAGTATTTT. This codes for CASSKPRDTQYF. The genes are TRBV27 and TRBJ2-3; D is undetermined. Looked up from germline, CDR1 is MNHEY and CDR2 is SMNVEV (reference sequence). The CDR3 is made up of 12 amino acids. V lost 5 bases, J lost 6 bases, and 9 bases lay in between.

The genes are TRBV7-6 and TRBJ2-7, with D tentatively TRBD1 (8 bases). The germline gives CDR1 SGHVS, CDR2 FNYEAQ. Trimming took 5 bases from V and 3 from J, leaving 23 bases between them. The length of the CDR3 is 17 residues. CDR3 bases: TGTGCCAGCAGCCTCAAGGGAGGGGACAGGTCATTCTACGAGCAGTACTTC. Protein: CASSLKGGDRSFYEQYF.

In DNA form, the CDR3 reads TGTGCCAGCAGTGATTACAGGGAACATACGCAGTATTTT. Protein sequence: CASSDYREHTQYF. This chain joins TRBV6-1 and TRBJ2-3, with TRBD1 as a possible D gene (6 bases). Germline V gene lookup returns CDR1 MNHNS and CDR2 SASEGT. The CDR3 is 13 residues long. V lost 3 bases to trimming and J lost 7 bases, with 11 bases between them.

The chain has TRBV11-2 and TRBJ2-7; 9 nucleotides agree with TRBD1. The CDR3 has 14 amino acids. Trimming cost V 5 bases and J 3 bases; bases outside gene matches: 5. Germline V lookup: CDR1 SGHAT, CDR2 FQNNGV. The CDR3 DNA reads as TGTGCCAGCAGCCCCGGGACAGGGAACTACGAGCAGTACTTC. Protein: CASSPGTGNYEQYF.

This chain links TRBV6-4 with TRBJ2-7, with D possibly matching TRBD1 (5 bases). The CDR3 covers 16 residues. The germline V gene has CDR1 MRHNA and CDR2 SNTAGT. V lost 3 bases and J lost 2, with 17 bases in between. This CDR3 reads CASSEIGASGTYEQYF. CDR3 nucleotides: TGTGCCAGCAGTGAAATAGGGGCCTCTGGTACCTACGAGCAGTACTTC.

This clone was recorded a few times. This chain links TRBV7-2 with TRBJ2-7; 9 positions agree with TRBD2. Germline V CDR1 and CDR2: SGHTA, FQGNSA. Trimming cost V 1 base and J 3 bases; bases outside gene matches: 10. The CDR3 totals 17 residues. CDR3 nucleotide sequence: TGTGCCAGCAGCTTAGGGGCCTTAGCGGGAGCTTACTACGAGCAGTACTTC. Its translation is CASSLGALAGAYYEQYF.